What follows are 27 T cell receptor beta chains derived from one specimen sequenced in a study of blood T cell repertoires in COVID-19. The data were produced by immunoSEQ multiplex PCR, yet TCRdb's version contains in-frame clones alone and is incomplete. The data contain about 220,000 clones, 70% to 90% of them seen just once; the ten biggest clones take up roughly 13%. The sequencing input was peripheral blood. The receptors come from a human donor in a cohort sampled during active COVID-19.

This clone was observed a handful of times. The chain combines TRBV27 with TRBJ2-1, with a possible D match to TRBD1 (5 bases). This CDR3 contains 14 residues. Germline V CDR1 and CDR2: MNHEY, SMNVEV (reference sequence). V was pared by 3 bases and J by 3 bases, with 9 bases between. The CDR3 protein is CASSFGRDYNEQFF. CDR3 DNA sequence: TGTGCCAGCAGTTTTGGCAGGGACTACAATGAGCAGTTCTTC.

The V gene is TRBV4-1, the J gene TRBJ1-3, with D possibly being TRBD1 (6 bases). There are 17 residues in the CDR3. The germline CDR1 and CDR2 sequences are MGHRA and YSYEKL. With 1 base removed from V and 3 bases from J, the gap between germline ends came to 16 bases. The CDR3 region has the DNA TGCGCCAGCAGCCAAGCCGCAACGGACAGTCTTGGAAACACCATATATTTT. Its translation is CASSQAATDSLGNTIYF.

The rearrangement links TRBV5-8 to TRBJ2-1, with D uncertain. CDR1 is SGHTS and CDR2 is YDEGEE in the germline V gene. This CDR3 is built from 15 residues. V was pared by 0 bases and J by 4 bases, with 11 bases between. The CDR3 reads CASSLARQDYNEQFF. The CDR3 nucleotides are TGTGCCAGCAGCTTGGCCCGCCAGGATTACAATGAGCAGTTCTTC.

This clone was seen once. V and J are TRBV7-8 and TRBJ2-5; 9 nucleotides align to TRBD2. Trimming took 1 base from V and 4 from J; bases not matched to a gene: 10. Germline V CDR1 and CDR2: SGHVS, FQNEAQ. The CDR3 is 17 amino acids. CDR3 amino acids: CASSLGNGGRAGETQYF. The CDR3 DNA is TGTGCCAGCAGCTTAGGGAATGGCGGGAGGGCAGGAGAGACCCAGTACTTC.

V and J are TRBV28 and TRBJ2-2, with TRBD1 identical over 9 bases. The CDR3 covers 15 residues. The germline V gene has CDR1 MDHEN and CDR2 SYDVKM. V shed 6 bases, J shed 4 bases, and the junction held 6 bases outside the gene matches. CDR3 in DNA: TGTGCCAGCAGCCAAGGGGACAGGGTCACCGGGGAGCTGTTTTTT. Its translation is CASSQGDRVTGELFF.

V is TRBV10-3 and J is TRBJ1-4, with D unresolved. Deletions cut 0 bases from V and 10 bases from J, with 15 bases between. Germline lookup yields CDR1 ENHRY and CDR2 SYGVKD. The length of the CDR3 is 15 residues. The CDR3 loop reads CAISESGRIGGKLFF. CDR3 in DNA: TGTGCCATCAGTGAGTCGGGCCGGATCGGTGGAAAACTGTTTTTT.

The rearrangement joins TRBV28 to TRBJ1-2; D remains ambiguous. V lost 5 bases, J lost 1 base, and 11 bases lay in between. This CDR3 contains 14 residues. Germline V lookup: CDR1 MDHEN, CDR2 SYDVKM. This CDR3 reads CASSPGGINYGYTF. The CDR3 DNA follows: TGTGCCAGCAGTCCGGGAGGAATTAACTATGGCTACACCTTC.

CDR3 in DNA: TGTGCCAGCAGTTTGAACGGGTGGGGAGCCCCGGCCGGGGAGCTGTTTTTT. It translates to CASSLNGWGAPAGELFF. The genes are TRBV2 and TRBJ2-2; a possible D gene is TRBD2 (5 bases). Between the trimmed V and J ends, which lost 5 bases and 6 bases, there was a span of 22 bases. The CDR3 is 17 amino acids. Per the germline V gene, CDR1 is SNHLY and CDR2 is FYNNEI.

The rearrangement uses TRBV2 and TRBJ1-2, with TRBD1 as a possible D gene (6 bases). Deletions cut 3 bases from V and 4 bases from J, with 12 bases between. The CDR3 covers 14 residues. Germline CDR1 reads SNHLY; CDR2 reads FYNNEI. The CDR3 coding sequence is TGTGCCAGCAGTGATGGGAGGGGGGGCTATGGCTACACCTTC. This sequence encodes CASSDGRGGYGYTF.

The chain links TRBV12-5 to TRBJ1-1, with 8 bases matching TRBD1. CDR3 size: 16 residues. Germline V gene lookup returns CDR1 LGHNT and CDR2 FRNRAP. The ends lost 0 bases at V and 4 bases at J; junction bases unmatched: 7. In nucleotides, the CDR3 is TGTGCTAGTGGTTTGGTGGTAGACAGGGGAGTCACTGAAGCTTTCTTT. Encoded protein: CASGLVVDRGVTEAFF.

The chain has TRBV15 and TRBJ1-2; no clear D gene. This CDR3 has 13 amino acids. Trimming took 6 bases from V and 6 from J, leaving 14 bases between them. Germline V gene sequence: CDR1 LNHNV, CDR2 YYDKDF (reference sequence). DNA of the CDR3: TGTGCCACCAGTTTTGCGGGGATCAATGGCTACACCTTC. The encoded protein is CATSFAGINGYTF.

This rearrangement joins TRBV4-3 to TRBJ2-7; maybe TRBD1 (6 bases). The CDR3 runs 14 residues. The ends were cut back, 4 bases at V and 3 bases at J, with 13 bases in the middle. Germline V gene sequence: CDR1 LGHNA, CDR2 YSLEER. CDR3 sequence reads: CASSPGAGVYEQYF. CDR3 coding DNA: TGCGCCAGCAGCCCCGGGGCAGGGGTCTACGAGCAGTACTTC.

The chain combines TRBV19 with TRBJ2-4, with D possibly being TRBD2 (5 bases). From germline, CDR1 is LNHDA and CDR2 SQIVND (reference sequence). This CDR3 is built from 14 residues. Trimming left V 9 bases short and J 6 bases short, with 18 bases between. This chain's CDR3 is CASTEARGINIQYF. The CDR3 nucleotides are TGTGCCAGCACCGAGGCTCGGGGTATAAACATTCAGTACTTC.

The chain couples TRBV14 to TRBJ2-7; a weak D match, TRBD2 (5 bases). The V gene lost 4 bases and the J gene lost 2 bases, with 15 bases spanning the gap. The CDR3 contains 15 residues. Germline lookup yields CDR1 SGHDN and CDR2 FVKESK. Here the CDR3 DNA reads TGTGCCAGCAGCCCTATACCGGGAACGGCCTACGAGCAGTACTTC. It translates to CASSPIPGTAYEQYF.

This clone was seen ten or more times. V usage is TRBV6-5 and J usage is TRBJ1-1, with D possibly TRBD1 on 6 matching bases. This CDR3 has 14 residues. V lost 5 bases and J 2 bases, leaving 12 bases between the germline ends. Germline CDR1 is MNHEY and CDR2 is SVGAGI. The CDR3, as DNA: TGTGCCAGCAGTACCGAACAGGGAAACACTGAAGCTTTCTTT. It encodes CASSTEQGNTEAFF.

This rearrangement joins TRBV7-9 to TRBJ1-1; D unresolved. Trimming left V 8 bases short and J 10 bases short, with 5 bases between. The CDR3 totals 8 residues. From germline, CDR1 is SEHNR and CDR2 FQNEAQ (reference sequence). CDR3 residues: CASPPAFF. The CDR3 DNA follows: TGTGCCAGCCCTCCAGCTTTCTTT.

This chain links TRBV6-5 with TRBJ1-1, with 9 bases that match TRBD1. Germline values: CDR1 MNHEY, CDR2 SVGAGI. The CDR3 loop spans 15 amino acids. After removal of 5 bases from V and 5 bases from J, the junction contained 9 bases not matched to a gene. The DNA for the CDR3 is TGTGCCAGCAGTAACCCGGGACAGGGAGGGACTGAAGCTTTCTTT. The encoded protein is CASSNPGQGGTEAFF.

The chain combines TRBV2 with TRBJ1-4, with unresolved D. This CDR3 has 15 residues. The V end lost 5 bases, the J end lost 12 bases, and 22 bases lay between the germline ends. Germline V lookup: CDR1 SNHLY, CDR2 FYNNEI. The CDR3 loop is CASSPTTPVGLELFF. The CDR3 nucleotides read TGTGCCAGCAGTCCAACTACCCCCGTCGGACTGGAACTGTTTTTT. Together with reference TRBV2 and TRBJ1-4, the CDR3 gives the full variable domain: EPEVTQTPSHQVTQMGQEVILRCVPISNHLYFYWYRQILGQKVEFLVSFYNNEISEKSEIFDDQFSVERPDGSNFTLKIRSTKLEDSAMYFCASSPTTPVGLELFFGSGTQLSVL.

This chain joins TRBV18 and TRBJ1-2, with D possibly matching TRBD1 (6 bases). This CDR3 spans 16 amino acids. Germline V lookup: CDR1 KGHSH, CDR2 LQKENI. With 6 bases removed from V and 6 bases from J, the gap between germline ends came to 23 bases. The CDR3 here is CASSPGQRALGNGYTF. CDR3 coding DNA: TGTGCCAGCTCGCCTGGACAGCGCGCTCTGGGGAATGGCTACACCTTC.

The rearrangement uses TRBV25-1 and TRBJ1-2, with D perhaps TRBD1 (5 bases). Trimming removed 6 bases from V and 2 bases from J, with 13 bases in between. CDR3 length equals 14 residues. Germline V lookup: CDR1 MGHDK, CDR2 SYGVNS. The CDR3 sequence is CASRGQEGNYGYTF. The CDR3, as DNA: TGTGCCAGCAGGGGGCAGGAGGGAAACTATGGCTACACCTTC.

This clone was recorded only once. V usage is TRBV6-5 and J usage is TRBJ1-2; possibly TRBD1 for D (5 bases). Germline CDR1 MNHEY, CDR2 SVGAGI. V lost 4 bases to trimming and J lost 4 bases, with 13 bases between them. The CDR3 runs 14 residues. CDR3 in amino acids: CASSSRTRTYGYTF. The CDR3 DNA follows: TGTGCCAGCAGTTCGAGGACAAGGACCTATGGCTACACCTTC.

The genes are TRBV6-5 and TRBJ1-2; tentative D call: TRBD1 (6 bases). From germline, CDR1 is MNHEY and CDR2 SVGAGI. The V gene lost 7 bases and the J gene lost 6 bases, with 15 bases spanning the gap. The CDR3 sequence is 13 residues long. CDR3 amino acids: CASIGRGRDGYTF. CDR3 DNA: TGTGCCAGCATAGGCAGGGGAAGAGATGGCTACACCTTC.

This clone was found a few times. This rearrangement joins TRBV12-5 to TRBJ2-1, with 11 bases aligning to TRBD1. The CDR3 is 14 residues long. Germline V CDR1 and CDR2: LGHNT, FRNRAP. Unmatched junction bases numbered 5, after V lost 6 bases and J lost 7 bases. In DNA, the CDR3 is TGTGCTAGTGGAACCGGACAGGGGGCAAATGAGCAGTTCTTC. Its translation is CASGTGQGANEQFF.

Details on this clone: The same CDR3 arises from other DNA sequences in this sample as well. The chain carries TRBV28 and TRBJ1-5, with TRBD1 as a possible D gene (5 bases). The V end was cut by 4 bases, the J end by 1 base, with 11 bases between. Germline loops: CDR1 MDHEN, CDR2 SYDVKM. The CDR3 is 15 amino acids. This CDR3 is CASSSPGGSNQPQHF. CDR3 DNA sequence: TGTGCCAGCAGTTCCCCCGGGGGAAGCAATCAGCCCCAGCATTTT.

A single count supports this clone. The CDR3 sequence is CASSSDRGSDSPLHF. CDR3 bases: TGTGCCAGCAGTTCTGACAGGGGGAGCGATTCACCCCTCCACTTT. The V and J genes are TRBV27 and TRBJ1-6; TRBD1 matches 9 bases. CDR1 and CDR2 from the germline V gene are MNHEY and SMNVEV (reference sequence). The CDR3 sequence is 15 residues long. The trim removed 4 bases at V and 8 bases at J, leaving 6 bases unmatched.

CDR3 nucleotides: TGTGCCAGCAGCCCCGTCAGCACAGATACGCAGTATTTT. Amino acid sequence: CASSPVSTDTQYF. V and J are TRBV11-3 and TRBJ2-3, with no clear D. The ends were cut back, 5 bases at V and 0 bases at J, with 6 bases in the middle. Germline V gene sequence: CDR1 SGHNT, CDR2 YENEEA. There are 13 residues in the CDR3.

V usage is TRBV6-5 and J usage is TRBJ2-5; D unresolved. From germline, CDR1 is MNHEY and CDR2 SVGAGI. The V end was cut by 8 bases, the J end by 2 bases, with 15 bases between. This CDR3 has 14 residues. The CDR3 sequence is CASARLADQETQYF. The CDR3 bases are TGTGCCAGCGCCCGCCTGGCGGATCAAGAGACCCAGTACTTC.